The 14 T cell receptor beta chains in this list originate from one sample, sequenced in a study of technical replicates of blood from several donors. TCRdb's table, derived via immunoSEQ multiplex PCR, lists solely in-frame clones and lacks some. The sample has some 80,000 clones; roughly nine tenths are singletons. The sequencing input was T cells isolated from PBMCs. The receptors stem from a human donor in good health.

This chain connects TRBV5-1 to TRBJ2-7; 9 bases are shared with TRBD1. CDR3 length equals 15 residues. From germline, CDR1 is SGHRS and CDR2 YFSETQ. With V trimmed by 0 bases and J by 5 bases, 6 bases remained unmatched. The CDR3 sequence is CASSLADRGRHEQYF. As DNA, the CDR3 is TGCGCCAGCAGCTTGGCGGACAGGGGCCGCCACGAGCAGTACTTC.

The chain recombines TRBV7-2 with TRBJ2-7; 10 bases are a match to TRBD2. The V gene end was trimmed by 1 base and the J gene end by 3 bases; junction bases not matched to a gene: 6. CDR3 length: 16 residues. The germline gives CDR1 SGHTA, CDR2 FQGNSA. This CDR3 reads CASSLEGLAGDYEQYF. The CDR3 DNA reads TGTGCCAGCAGCTTAGAGGGCCTAGCGGGGGACTACGAGCAGTACTTC.

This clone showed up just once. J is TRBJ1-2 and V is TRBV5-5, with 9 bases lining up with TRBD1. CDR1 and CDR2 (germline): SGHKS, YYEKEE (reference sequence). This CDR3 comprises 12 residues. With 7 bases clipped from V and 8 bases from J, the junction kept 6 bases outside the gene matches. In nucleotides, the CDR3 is TGTGCCAGCCTACGGGACAGGGCAGGCTACACCTTC. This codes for CASLRDRAGYTF.

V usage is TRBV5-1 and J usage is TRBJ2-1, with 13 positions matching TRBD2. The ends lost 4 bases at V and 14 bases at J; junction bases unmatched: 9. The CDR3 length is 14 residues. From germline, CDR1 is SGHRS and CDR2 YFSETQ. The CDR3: CASSGTSGRAFKFF. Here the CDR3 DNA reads TGCGCCAGCAGCGGCACTAGCGGGAGGGCCTTCAAGTTCTTC. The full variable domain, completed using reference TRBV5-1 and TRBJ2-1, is KAGVTQTPRYLIKTRGQQVTLSCSPISGHRSVSWYQQTPGQGLQFLFEYFSETQRNKGNFPGRFSGRQFSNSRSEMNVSTLELGDSALYLCASSGTSGRAFKFFGPGTRLTVL.

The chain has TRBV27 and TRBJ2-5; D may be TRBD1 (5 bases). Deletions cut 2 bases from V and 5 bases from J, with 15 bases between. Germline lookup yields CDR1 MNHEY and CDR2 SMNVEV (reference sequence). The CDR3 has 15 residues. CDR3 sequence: CASSLQVPKGETQYF. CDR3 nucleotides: TGTGCCAGCAGTTTACAGGTTCCTAAGGGGGAGACCCAGTACTTC.

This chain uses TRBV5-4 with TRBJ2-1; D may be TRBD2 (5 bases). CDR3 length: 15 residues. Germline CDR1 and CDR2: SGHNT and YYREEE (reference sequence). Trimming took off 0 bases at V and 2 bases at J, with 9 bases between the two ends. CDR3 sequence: CASSLGGKAYNEQFF. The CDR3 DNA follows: TGTGCCAGCAGCTTGGGAGGGAAGGCCTACAATGAGCAGTTCTTC.

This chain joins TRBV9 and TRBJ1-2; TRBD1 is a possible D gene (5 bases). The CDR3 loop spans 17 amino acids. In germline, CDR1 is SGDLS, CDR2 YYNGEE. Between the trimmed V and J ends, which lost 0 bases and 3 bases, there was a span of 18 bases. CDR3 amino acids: CASSVVRAGTVHYGYTF. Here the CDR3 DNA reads TGTGCCAGCAGCGTAGTACGGGCGGGGACCGTCCACTATGGCTACACCTTC.

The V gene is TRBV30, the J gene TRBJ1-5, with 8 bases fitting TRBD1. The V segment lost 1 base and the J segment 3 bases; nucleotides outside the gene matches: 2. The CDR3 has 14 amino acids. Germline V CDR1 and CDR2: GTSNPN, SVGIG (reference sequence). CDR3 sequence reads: CAWSGDRNNQPQHF. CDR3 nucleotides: TGTGCCTGGAGTGGGGACAGGAACAATCAGCCCCAGCATTTT.

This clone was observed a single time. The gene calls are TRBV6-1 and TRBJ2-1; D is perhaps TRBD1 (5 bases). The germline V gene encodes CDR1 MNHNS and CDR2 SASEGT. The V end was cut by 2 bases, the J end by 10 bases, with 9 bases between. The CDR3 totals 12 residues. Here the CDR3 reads CASSELGVEQFF. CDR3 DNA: TGTGCCAGCAGTGAATTAGGGGTAGAGCAGTTCTTC.

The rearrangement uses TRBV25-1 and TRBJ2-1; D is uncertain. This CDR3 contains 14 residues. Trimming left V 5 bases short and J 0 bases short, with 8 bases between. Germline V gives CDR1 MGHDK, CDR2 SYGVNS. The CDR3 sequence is CASSLISSYNEQFF. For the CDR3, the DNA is TGTGCCAGCAGTCTTATCAGCTCCTACAATGAGCAGTTCTTC.

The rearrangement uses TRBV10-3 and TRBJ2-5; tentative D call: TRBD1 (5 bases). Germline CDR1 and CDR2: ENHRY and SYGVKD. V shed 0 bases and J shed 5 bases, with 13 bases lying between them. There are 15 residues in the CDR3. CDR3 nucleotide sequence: TGTGCCATCAGTGAGTCGGAAGGGGCCAGGGAGACCCAGTACTTC. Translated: CAISESEGARETQYF.

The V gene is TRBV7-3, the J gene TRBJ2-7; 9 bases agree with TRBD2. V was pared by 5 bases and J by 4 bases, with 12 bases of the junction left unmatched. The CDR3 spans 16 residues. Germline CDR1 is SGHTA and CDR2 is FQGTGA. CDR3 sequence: CASSLHLTSGNYEQYF. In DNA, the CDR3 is TGTGCCAGCAGCCTTCACCTGACTAGCGGAAATTACGAGCAGTACTTC.

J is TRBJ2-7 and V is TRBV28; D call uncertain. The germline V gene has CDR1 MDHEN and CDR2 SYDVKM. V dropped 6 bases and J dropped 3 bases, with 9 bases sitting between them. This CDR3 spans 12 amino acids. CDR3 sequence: CASSPSIYEQYF. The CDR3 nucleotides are TGTGCCAGCAGCCCGAGTATCTACGAGCAGTACTTC.

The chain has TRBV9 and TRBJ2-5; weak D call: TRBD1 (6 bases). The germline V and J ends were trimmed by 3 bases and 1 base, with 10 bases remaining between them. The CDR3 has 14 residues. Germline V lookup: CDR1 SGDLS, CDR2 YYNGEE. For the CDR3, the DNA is TGTGCCAGCAGCGGGGGGCAGTTCCAAGAGACCCAGTACTTC. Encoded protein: CASSGGQFQETQYF.